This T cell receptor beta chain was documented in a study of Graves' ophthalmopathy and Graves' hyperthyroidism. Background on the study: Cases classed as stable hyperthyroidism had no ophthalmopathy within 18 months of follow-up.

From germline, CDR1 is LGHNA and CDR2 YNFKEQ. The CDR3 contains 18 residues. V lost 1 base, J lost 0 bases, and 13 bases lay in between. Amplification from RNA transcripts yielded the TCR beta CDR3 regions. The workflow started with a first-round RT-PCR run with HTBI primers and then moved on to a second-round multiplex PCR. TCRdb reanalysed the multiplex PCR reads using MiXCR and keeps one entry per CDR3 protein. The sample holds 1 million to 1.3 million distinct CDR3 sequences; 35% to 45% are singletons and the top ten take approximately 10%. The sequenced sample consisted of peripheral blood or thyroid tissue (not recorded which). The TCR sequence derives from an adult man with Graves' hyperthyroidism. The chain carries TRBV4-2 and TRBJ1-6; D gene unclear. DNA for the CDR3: TGTGCCAGCAGCCAAGGGGTCAACCTGAGCTCCTATAATTCACCCCTCCACTTT. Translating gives CASSQGVNLSSYNSPLHF.